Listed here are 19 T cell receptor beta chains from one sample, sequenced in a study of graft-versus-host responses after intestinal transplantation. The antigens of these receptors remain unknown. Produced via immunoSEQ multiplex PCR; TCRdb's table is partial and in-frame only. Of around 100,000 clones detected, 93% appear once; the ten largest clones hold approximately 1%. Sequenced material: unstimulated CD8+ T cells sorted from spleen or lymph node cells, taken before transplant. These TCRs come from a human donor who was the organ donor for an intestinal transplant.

The CDR3 sequence: CASSPPAADTQYF. The CDR3 bases are TGTGCCAGCAGCCCGCCTGCGGCAGATACGCAGTATTTT. The rearrangement links TRBV2 to TRBJ2-3; no firm D call. Trimming stripped 6 bases from V and 4 bases from J, with 11 bases between. This CDR3 region has 13 residues. The germline gives CDR1 SNHLY, CDR2 FYNNEI.

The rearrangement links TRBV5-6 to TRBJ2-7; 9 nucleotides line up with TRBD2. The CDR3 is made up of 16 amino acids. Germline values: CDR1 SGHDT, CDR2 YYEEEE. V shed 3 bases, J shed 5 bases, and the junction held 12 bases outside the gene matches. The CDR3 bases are TGTGCCAGCAGCTGGGGGCCTAGCGGGAAGGTAAACGAGCAGTACTTC. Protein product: CASSWGPSGKVNEQYF.

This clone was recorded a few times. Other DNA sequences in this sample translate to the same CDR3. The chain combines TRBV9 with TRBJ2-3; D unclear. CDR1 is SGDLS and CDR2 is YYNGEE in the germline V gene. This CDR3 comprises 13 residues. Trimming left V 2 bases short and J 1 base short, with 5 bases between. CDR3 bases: TGTGCCAGCAGCGTTGGAGGCACAGATACGCAGTATTTT. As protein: CASSVGGTDTQYF.

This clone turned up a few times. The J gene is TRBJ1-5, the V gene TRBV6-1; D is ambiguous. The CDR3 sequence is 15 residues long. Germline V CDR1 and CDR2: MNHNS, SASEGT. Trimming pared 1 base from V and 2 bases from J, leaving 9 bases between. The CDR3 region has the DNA TGTGCCAGCAGTGAAGGGGTTCAGGGCAATCAGCCCCAGCATTTT. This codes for CASSEGVQGNQPQHF.

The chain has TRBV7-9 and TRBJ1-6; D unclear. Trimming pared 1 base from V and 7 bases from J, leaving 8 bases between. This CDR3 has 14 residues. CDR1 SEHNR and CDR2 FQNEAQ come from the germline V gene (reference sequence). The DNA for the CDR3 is TGTGCCAGCAGCTTAGTAGCCCCGAATTCACCCCTCCACTTT. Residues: CASSLVAPNSPLHF.

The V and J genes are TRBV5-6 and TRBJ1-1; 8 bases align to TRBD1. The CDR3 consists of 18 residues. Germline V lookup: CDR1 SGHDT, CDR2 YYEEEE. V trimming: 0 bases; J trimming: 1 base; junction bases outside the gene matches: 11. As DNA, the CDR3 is TGTGCCAGCAGCTTGGCTTTGGTAGTCAGGGGGCCGAACACTGAAGCTTTCTTT. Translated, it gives CASSLALVVRGPNTEAFF.

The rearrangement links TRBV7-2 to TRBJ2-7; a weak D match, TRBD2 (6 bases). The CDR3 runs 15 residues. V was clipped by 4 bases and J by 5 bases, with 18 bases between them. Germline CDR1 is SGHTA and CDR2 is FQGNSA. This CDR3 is CASSWGFGSGDEQYF. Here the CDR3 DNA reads TGTGCCAGCAGCTGGGGATTCGGGAGTGGTGACGAGCAGTACTTC.

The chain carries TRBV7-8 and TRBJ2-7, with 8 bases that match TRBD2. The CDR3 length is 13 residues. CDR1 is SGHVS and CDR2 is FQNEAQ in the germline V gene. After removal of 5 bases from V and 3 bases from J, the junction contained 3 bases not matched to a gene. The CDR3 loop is CASSSGGDYEQYF. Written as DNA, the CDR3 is TGTGCCAGCAGCAGCGGGGGCGACTACGAGCAGTACTTC.

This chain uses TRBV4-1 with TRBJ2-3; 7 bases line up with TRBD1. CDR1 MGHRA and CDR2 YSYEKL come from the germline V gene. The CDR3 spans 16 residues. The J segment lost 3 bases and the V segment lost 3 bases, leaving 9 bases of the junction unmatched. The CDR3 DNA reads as TGCGCCAGCAGCCACCTGGGACAGATAAGGACAGATACGCAGTATTTT. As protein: CASSHLGQIRTDTQYF.

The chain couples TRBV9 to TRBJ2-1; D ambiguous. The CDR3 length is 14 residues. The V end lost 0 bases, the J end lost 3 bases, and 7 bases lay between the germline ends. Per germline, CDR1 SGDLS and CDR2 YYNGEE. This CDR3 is CASSVVGNYNEQFF. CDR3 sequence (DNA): TGTGCCAGCAGCGTAGTGGGGAACTACAATGAGCAGTTCTTC.

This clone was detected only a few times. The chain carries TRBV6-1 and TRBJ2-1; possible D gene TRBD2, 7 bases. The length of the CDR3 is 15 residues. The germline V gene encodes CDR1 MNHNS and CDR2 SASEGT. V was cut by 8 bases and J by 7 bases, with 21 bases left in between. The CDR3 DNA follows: TGTGCCAGCGGGAGGGGGGAGCTAGCCCATAATGAGCAGTTCTTC. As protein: CASGRGELAHNEQFF.

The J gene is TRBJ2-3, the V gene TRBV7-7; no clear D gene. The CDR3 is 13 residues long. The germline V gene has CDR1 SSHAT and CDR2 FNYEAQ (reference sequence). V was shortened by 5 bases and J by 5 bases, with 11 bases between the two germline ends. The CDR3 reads CASSALFGDTQYF. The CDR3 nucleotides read TGTGCCAGCAGCGCCCTTTTCGGAGATACGCAGTATTTT.

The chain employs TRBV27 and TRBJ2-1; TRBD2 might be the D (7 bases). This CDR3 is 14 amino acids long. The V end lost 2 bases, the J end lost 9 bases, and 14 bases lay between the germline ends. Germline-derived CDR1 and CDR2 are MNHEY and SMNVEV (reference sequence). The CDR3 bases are TGTGCCAGCAGTTTACCGACTAGCAGGGGTGAGCAGTTCTTC. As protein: CASSLPTSRGEQFF.

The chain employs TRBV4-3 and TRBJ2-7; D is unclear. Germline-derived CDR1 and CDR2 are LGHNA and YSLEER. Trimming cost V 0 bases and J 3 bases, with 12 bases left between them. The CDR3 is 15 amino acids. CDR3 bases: TGCGCCAGCAGCCAAGACAGTATTGGAATCTACGAGCAGTACTTC. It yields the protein CASSQDSIGIYEQYF.

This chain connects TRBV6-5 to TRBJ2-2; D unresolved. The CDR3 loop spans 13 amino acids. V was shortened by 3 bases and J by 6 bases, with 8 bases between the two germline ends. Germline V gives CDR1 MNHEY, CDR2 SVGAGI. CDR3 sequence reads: CASSYSGPGELFF. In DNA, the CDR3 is TGTGCCAGCAGTTATAGTGGCCCCGGGGAGCTGTTTTTT.

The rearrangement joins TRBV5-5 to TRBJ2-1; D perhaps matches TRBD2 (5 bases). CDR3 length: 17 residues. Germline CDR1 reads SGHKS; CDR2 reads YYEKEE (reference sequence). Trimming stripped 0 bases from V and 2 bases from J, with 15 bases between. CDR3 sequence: CASSLDDLADTYNEQFF. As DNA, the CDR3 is TGTGCCAGCAGCTTGGATGATCTAGCTGACACCTACAATGAGCAGTTCTTC. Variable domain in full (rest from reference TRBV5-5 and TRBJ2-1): DAGVTQSPTHLIKTRGQQVTLRCSPISGHKSVSWYQQVLGQGPQFIFQYYEKEERGRGNFPDRFSARQFPNYSSELNVNALLLGDSALYLCASSLDDLADTYNEQFFGPGTRLTVL.

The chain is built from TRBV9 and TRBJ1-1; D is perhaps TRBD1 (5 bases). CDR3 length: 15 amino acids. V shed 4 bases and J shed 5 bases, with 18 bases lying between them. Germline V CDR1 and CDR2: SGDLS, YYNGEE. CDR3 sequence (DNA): TGTGCCAGCAGCCAGGGATCTCGAGGGAGTACTGAAGCTTTCTTT. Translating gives CASSQGSRGSTEAFF.

The CDR3 loop reads CASSSQGAYEQFF. The CDR3 region has the DNA TGTGCCAGCAGCTCACAGGGGGCGTATGAGCAGTTCTTC. The rearrangement links TRBV13 to TRBJ2-1; the match to TRBD1 covers 9 bases. CDR3 length: 13 residues. V shed 4 bases and J 8 bases; nucleotides not matched to a gene: 3. The germline gives CDR1 PRHDT, CDR2 FYEKMQ (reference sequence). Together with reference TRBV13 and TRBJ2-1, the CDR3 gives the full variable domain: AAGVIQSPRHLIKEKRETATLKCYPIPRHDTVYWYQQGPGQDPQFLISFYEKMQSDKGSIPDRFSAQQFSDYHSELNMSSLELGDSALYFCASSSQGAYEQFFGPGTRLTVL.

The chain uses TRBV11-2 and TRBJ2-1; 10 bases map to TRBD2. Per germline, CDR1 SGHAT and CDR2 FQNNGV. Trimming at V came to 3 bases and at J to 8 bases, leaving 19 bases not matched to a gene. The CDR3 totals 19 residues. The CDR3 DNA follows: TGTGCCAGCAGCTTCCCTATAGATGGGGGGACTAGCGTGGAGGATGAGCAGTTCTTC. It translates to CASSFPIDGGTSVEDEQFF.